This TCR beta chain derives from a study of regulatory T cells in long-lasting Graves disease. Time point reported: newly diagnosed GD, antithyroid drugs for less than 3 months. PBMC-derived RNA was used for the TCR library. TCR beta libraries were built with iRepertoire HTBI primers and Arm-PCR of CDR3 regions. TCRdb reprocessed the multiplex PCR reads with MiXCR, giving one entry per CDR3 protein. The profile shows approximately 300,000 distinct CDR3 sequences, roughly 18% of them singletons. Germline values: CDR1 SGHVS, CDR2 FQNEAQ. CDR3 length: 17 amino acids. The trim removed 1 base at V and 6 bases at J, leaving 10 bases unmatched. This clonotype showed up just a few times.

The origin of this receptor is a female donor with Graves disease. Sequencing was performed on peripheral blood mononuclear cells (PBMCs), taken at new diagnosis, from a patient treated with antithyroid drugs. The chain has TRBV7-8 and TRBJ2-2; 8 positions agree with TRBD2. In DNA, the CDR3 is TGTGCCAGCAGCTTAGTAGGGAGCGGGAGTATTGCCGGGGAGCTGTTTTTT. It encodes CASSLVGSGSIAGELFF. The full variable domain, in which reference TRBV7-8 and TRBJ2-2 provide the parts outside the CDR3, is GAGVSQSPRYKVAKRGQDVALRCDPISGHVSLFWYQQALGQGPEFLTYFQNEAQLDKSGLPSDRFFAERPEGSVSTLKIQRTQQEDSAVYLCASSLVGSGSIAGELFFGEGSRLTVL.